A selection of T cell receptor beta chains follows, all from one sample in a study of CD8 T cells in ankylosing spondylitis. TCRdb processed the 5' RACE reads anew with MiXCR; each CDR3 protein has one entry. The sample comprises fewer than 650,000 distinct CDR3 sequences, roughly 13% of which are singletons, and around 7% rests with the top ten. Specimen: blood, either unsorted or a sorted T cell fraction (not recorded which). Every receptor here comes from a male donor with ankylosing spondylitis. Each CDR3 is given with its conserved first and last residue.

v_call	cdr3_aa
TRBV20-1	CSAGAGQGWDEQFF
TRBV5-1	CASSLGGAQKETQYF
TRBV24-1	CATSDLKHGRGTGAYNEQFF
TRBV20-1	CSSSKPRSSYNEQFF
TRBV12-3/TRBV12-4	CASSPGNEQFF
TRBV5-1	CASSPRTSGSRETQYF
TRBV2	CACSLPNLSGPSEDTQYF
TRBV15	CATKPDEQFF
TRBV9	CASSVEVASGEQFF
TRBV11-2	CASSSPVRLAGVLDTQYF
TRBV6-1	CASSQTQGSNSPLHF
TRBV7-9	CASETSGSTDTQYF
TRBV3-1	CASSQGSRGSYNEQFF
TRBV15	CATSRDRTSGKERDTQYF
TRBV12-3/TRBV12-4	CASSLGQAFRGSYEQYF
TRBV6-1	CASSHRTVDGTEAFF
TRBV12-3/TRBV12-4	CASSGGLAGTQETQYF
TRBV5-1	CASSLGTAPREAEAFF
TRBV27	CASTSLRGGSGVTQYF
TRBV7-8	CASSLATMGQLNTEAFF
TRBV6-1	CASRQGLTEVNKPQHF
TRBV5-1	CASSLGQGSLNEQFF
TRBV12-3/TRBV12-4	CASRQGAVQETQYF
TRBV7-2	CASSLNPETQYF
TRBV10-3	CAISETSSGDTQYF
TRBV10-3	CAIMGVANTEAFF
TRBV5-1	CASSLFVSNTEAFF
TRBV24-1	CATSDPGQGHEKLFF
TRBV5-1	CASSFSLAGNNEQFF
TRBV3-1	CASSQGWGSYEQYF
TRBV20-1	CSVMTRSYEQYF
TRBV5-1	CASSFLQEDYEQYF
TRBV3-1	CASRDLHAEQYF
TRBV6-1	CASSATGARTDTQYF
TRBV20-1	CSVQPAGTYNEQFF
TRBV11-2	CASSYPLGGYQETQYF
TRBV5-1	CASHASGLRTDTQYF